These T cell receptor beta chains were read from a single sample in a study of T cells in Graves' hyperthyroidism and ophthalmopathy. TCRdb recomputed calls from the multiplex PCR reads with MiXCR, one row per CDR3 protein. Among about 520,000 distinct CDR3 sequences, around 24% were seen once, and the ten largest hold approximately 11%. Sequencing input: blood. The receptors stem from a woman aged 25 to 39 with Graves' ophthalmopathy. CDR3s include the opening cysteine and the closing phenylalanine or tryptophan. The D gene is left open where the match is weak. Clone size is given for some rows only: seen once, a few or many times, or a class if the clone is expanded.

V gene	clone size	D gene	J gene	CDR3 protein	CDR3 DNA
TRBV6-1	few	.	TRBJ2-2	CASSENRANTGELFF	TGTGCCAGCAGTGAAAACAGAGCGAACACCGGGGAGCTGTTTTTT
TRBV10-3	many	.	TRBJ1-3	CAISDLGSSGNTIYF	TGTGCCATCAGTGATCTTGGGAGCTCTGGAAACACCATATATTTT
TRBV7-2	many	TRBD2	TRBJ2-7	CASSLSLAGGPHEQYF	TGTGCCAGCAGCTTATCACTAGCGGGGGGGCCCCACGAGCAGTACTTC
TRBV25-1	many	.	TRBJ2-7	CASSESQGPYEQYF	TGTGCCAGCAGTGAATCACAGGGTCCCTACGAGCAGTACTTC
TRBV29-1	many	.	TRBJ2-2	CSIRTGYTGELFF	TGCAGCATCCGTACGGGTTACACCGGGGAGCTGTTTTTT
TRBV30	.	.	TRBJ1-5	CAWSVGSSNQPQHF	TGTGCCTGGAGTGTTGGGAGTAGCAATCAGCCCCAGCATTTT
TRBV14	.	TRBD2	TRBJ2-5	CASSLRPRDYKETQYF	TGTGCCAGCAGCCTTAGACCCCGGGACTACAAAGAGACCCAGTACTTC
TRBV7-6	many	TRBD1	TRBJ1-2	CASSLLGGNYGYTF	TGTGCCAGCAGCTTATTAGGGGGCAACTATGGCTACACCTTC
TRBV12-3/TRBV12-4	.	.	TRBJ1-1	CASTKQGGAEAFF	TGTGCCAGCACCAAACAGGGAGGCGCTGAAGCCTTCTTT
TRBV12-3/TRBV12-4	.	.	TRBJ2-5	CASSTTGFQETQYF	TGTGCCAGCAGCACTACAGGTTTCCAAGAGACCCAGTACTTC
TRBV6-1	many	TRBD1	TRBJ1-1	CASRIGQGTEAFF	TGTGCCAGCAGAATCGGACAGGGCACTGAAGCTTTCTTT
TRBV27	many	.	TRBJ2-7	CASSDGHRSYEQYF	TGTGCCAGCAGTGACGGACACCGCTCCTACGAGCAGTACTTC
TRBV6-5	many	.	TRBJ2-7	CASSYSEGRHEQYF	TGTGCCAGCAGTTACTCTGAAGGGAGGCACGAGCAGTACTTC
TRBV5-1	many	.	TRBJ1-5	CASSSRPRGALDQPQHF	TGCGCCAGCAGCTCGAGGCCCCGGGGGGCATTGGATCAGCCCCAGCATTTT
TRBV6-1	many	.	TRBJ2-7	CASTGDSYEQYF	TGTGCCAGCACGGGAGACTCCTACGAGCAGTACTTC
TRBV9	many	TRBD1	TRBJ1-1	CASSAFRQGVNTEAFF	TGTGCCAGCAGCGCGTTTAGACAGGGAGTGAACACTGAAGCTTTCTTT
TRBV6-5	.	.	TRBJ1-2	CASSYYSDNYGYTF	TGTGCCAGCAGTTACTACAGCGACAACTATGGCTACACCTTC
TRBV28	many	TRBD2	TRBJ2-5	CASSPRTSGGHQETQYF	TGTGCCAGCAGTCCCCGGACTAGCGGGGGACACCAAGAGACCCAGTACTTC
TRBV20-1	many	.	TRBJ1-1	CSANPGHMNTEAFF	TGCAGTGCCAACCCGGGACACATGAACACTGAAGCTTTCTTT
TRBV7-2	.	.	TRBJ2-7	CASSLRARLYEQYF	TGTGCCAGCAGCTTAAGAGCTAGGCTCTACGAGCAGTACTTC
TRBV2	.	TRBD1	TRBJ1-1	CASPGQGGTEAFF	TGTGCCAGCCCAGGACAGGGAGGGACTGAAGCTTTCTTT
TRBV6-5	.	.	TRBJ2-5	CASSYSVLVGSQETQYF	TGTGCCAGCAGTTACTCGGTGCTAGTAGGGTCGCAAGAGACCCAGTACTTC
TRBV5-1	few	TRBD1	TRBJ1-2	CASSPEGAGASGYTF	TGCGCCAGCAGCCCAGAGGGGGCAGGGGCGAGTGGCTACACCTTC
TRBV12-3/TRBV12-4	.	TRBD1	TRBJ1-1	CASSLPGQGRAAFF	TGTGCCAGCAGTCTCCCCGGACAGGGGCGAGCGGCTTTCTTT
TRBV9	many	.	TRBJ1-2	CASSPREGGIYGYTF	TGTGCCAGCAGCCCCAGGGAAGGGGGGATCTATGGCTACACCTTC
TRBV29-1	few	TRBD2	TRBJ2-7	CSVSSTSGAEQYF	TGCAGCGTTTCCTCGACTAGCGGGGCCGAGCAGTACTTC
TRBV15	many	TRBD1	TRBJ2-7	CATSREQGGYYEQYF	TGTGCCACCAGCAGAGAACAGGGGGGTTATTACGAGCAGTACTTC
TRBV7-8	many	.	TRBJ1-5	CASSLAEGDQPQHF	TGTGCCAGCAGCTTAGCAGAAGGGGATCAGCCCCAGCATTTT
TRBV7-2	few	.	TRBJ2-7	CASSLARSVVVYPYEQYF	TGTGCCAGCAGTCTAGCCCGAAGTGTTGTGGTATACCCCTACGAGCAGTACTTC
TRBV7-8	.	TRBD1	TRBJ2-2	CASSLANPGGDRELFF	TGTGCCAGCAGCTTAGCAAACCCAGGGGGCGACCGGGAGCTGTTTTTT
TRBV6-5	.	.	TRBJ1-1	CAVRDTEAFF	TGTGCCGTTCGGGACACTGAAGCTTTCTTT
TRBV6-4	.	.	TRBJ2-1	CASSDSSENEQFF	TGTGCCAGCAGTGACTCGAGTGAAAATGAGCAGTTCTTC
TRBV6-2/TRBV6-3	few	.	TRBJ2-2	CASRGTSHTGELFF	TGTGCCAGCAGAGGGACAAGCCACACCGGGGAGCTGTTTTTT
TRBV20-1	many	.	TRBJ2-5	CSARAETRKETQYF	TGCAGTGCTAGAGCCGAGACAAGAAAAGAGACCCAGTACTTC
TRBV7-9	many	.	TRBJ1-1	CASSLGTSATEAFF	TGTGCCAGCAGCTTAGGCACGTCAGCCACTGAAGCTTTCTTT
TRBV12-3/TRBV12-4	many	TRBD2	TRBJ2-5	CASSLSRLAGKQETQYF	TGTGCCAGCAGTTTAAGCAGACTAGCGGGGAAACAAGAGACCCAGTACTTC
TRBV6-5	many	TRBD1	TRBJ1-2	CASSYSTGGQGYGYTF	TGTGCCAGCAGTTACTCGACCGGCGGACAGGGCTATGGCTACACCTTC
TRBV28	.	.	TRBJ1-2	CASSFEGNYGCTF	TGTGCCAGCAGTTTCGAAGGGAACTATGGCTGCACCTTC
TRBV3-1	.	.	TRBJ1-1	CASSQQGAAEASF	TGTGCCAGCAGCCAGCAGGGTGCGGCTGAAGCTTCCTTT
TRBV20-1	.	TRBD1	TRBJ2-7	CSAPRTGALSYEQYF	TGCAGTGCCCCCCGGACAGGCGCCCTCTCCTACGAGCAGTACTTC
TRBV4-1	many	.	TRBJ2-5	CASSQEGGQETQYF	TGCGCCAGCAGCCAAGAGGGAGGCCAAGAGACCCAGTACTTC
TRBV20-1	many	TRBD1	TRBJ1-2	CSAKLDRDWGYTF	TGCAGTGCCAAACTCGACAGGGATTGGGGCTACACCTTC
TRBV15	few	TRBD1	TRBJ1-2	CATSSPDREGLTLSGYTF	TGTGCCACCAGCAGTCCCGACAGGGAGGGACTCACGCTTTCTGGCTACACCTTC
TRBV2	.	.	TRBJ2-2	CASSEIGATGELFF	TGTGCCAGCAGTGAAATCGGGGCCACCGGGGAGCTGTTTTTT
TRBV25-1	.	.	TRBJ1-6	CASSDGGRLNSPLHF	TGTGCCAGCAGTGATGGCGGCAGGCTCAATTCACCCCTCCACTTT
TRBV19	few	TRBD1	TRBJ2-7	CASRTRDSSYEQYF	TGTGCCAGTAGGACCCGGGACAGTTCCTACGAGCAGTACTTC
TRBV20-1	many	.	TRBJ1-5	CSASGETSNQPQHF	TGCAGTGCTAGTGGGGAAACTAGCAATCAGCCCCAGCATTTT
TRBV10-3	many	.	TRBJ2-5	CAISDRGQETQYF	TGTGCCATCAGTGACAGGGGTCAAGAGACCCAGTACTTC
TRBV6-5	.	.	TRBJ2-2	CASSSELTLTNTGELFF	TGTGCCAGCAGTTCCGAACTGACACTAACGAACACCGGGGAGCTGTTTTTT